This T cell receptor (beta chain) was found in a study of cytotoxic CD8 clonotypes in ibrutinib-treated CLL. This clone was seen more than once but under ten times. This CDR3 region has 16 residues. Unmatched junction bases numbered 8, after V lost 1 base and J lost 6 bases. From germline, CDR1 is MGHRA and CDR2 YSYEKL. The method was immunoSEQ multiplex PCR; TCRdb's version includes in-frame clones alone and lacks a portion of them. The sample gives approximately 330,000 clones, 80% of which show up once; 6.5% to 8.5% is in the top ten. This TCR came from a human donor with chronic lymphocytic leukemia. The rearrangement links TRBV4-1 to TRBJ2-3; 9 nucleotides match TRBD2. This specimen consisted of PBMCs, obtained before ibrutinib treatment. The CDR3 here is CASSQVSGSPQDTQYF. The CDR3 DNA sequence: TGCGCCAGCAGCCAAGTTAGCGGGAGCCCCCAGGATACGCAGTATTTT.